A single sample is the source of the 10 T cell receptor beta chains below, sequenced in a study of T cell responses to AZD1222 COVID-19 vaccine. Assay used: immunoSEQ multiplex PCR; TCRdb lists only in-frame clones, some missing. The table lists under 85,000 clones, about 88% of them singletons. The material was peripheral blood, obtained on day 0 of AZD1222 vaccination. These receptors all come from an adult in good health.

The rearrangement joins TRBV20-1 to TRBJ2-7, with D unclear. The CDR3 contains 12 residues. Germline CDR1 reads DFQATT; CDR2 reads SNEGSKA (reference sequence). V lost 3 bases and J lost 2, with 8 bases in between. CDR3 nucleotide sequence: TGCAGTGCTAGTCGGAGTACCTACGAGCAGTACTTC. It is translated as CSASRSTYEQYF.

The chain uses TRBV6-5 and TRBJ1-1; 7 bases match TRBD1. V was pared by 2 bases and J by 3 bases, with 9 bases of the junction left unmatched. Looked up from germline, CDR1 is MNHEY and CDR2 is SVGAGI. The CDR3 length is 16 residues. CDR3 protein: CASSYTTDRFDTEAFF. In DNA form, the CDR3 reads TGTGCCAGCAGTTACACGACGGACAGGTTCGACACTGAAGCTTTCTTT.

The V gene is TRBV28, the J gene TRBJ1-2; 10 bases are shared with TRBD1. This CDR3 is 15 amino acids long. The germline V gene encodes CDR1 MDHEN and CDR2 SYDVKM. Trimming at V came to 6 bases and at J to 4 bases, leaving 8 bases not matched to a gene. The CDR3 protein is CASRTTGGARYGYTF. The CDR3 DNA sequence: TGTGCCAGCAGGACGACAGGGGGCGCACGCTATGGCTACACCTTC.

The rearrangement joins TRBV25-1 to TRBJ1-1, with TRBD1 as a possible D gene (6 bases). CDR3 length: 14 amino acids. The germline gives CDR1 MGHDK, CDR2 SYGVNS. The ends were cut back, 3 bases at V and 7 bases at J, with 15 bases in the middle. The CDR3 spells CASSEGGARFEAFF. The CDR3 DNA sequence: TGTGCCAGCAGTGAGGGGGGGGCGCGATTTGAAGCTTTCTTT.

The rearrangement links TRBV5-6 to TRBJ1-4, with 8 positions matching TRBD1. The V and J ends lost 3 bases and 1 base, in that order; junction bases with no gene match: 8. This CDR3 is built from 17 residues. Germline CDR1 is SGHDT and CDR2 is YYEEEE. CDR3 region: CASSSQGDPLTNEKLFF. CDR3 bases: TGTGCCAGCAGCTCACAGGGGGATCCGTTAACTAATGAAAAACTGTTTTTT.

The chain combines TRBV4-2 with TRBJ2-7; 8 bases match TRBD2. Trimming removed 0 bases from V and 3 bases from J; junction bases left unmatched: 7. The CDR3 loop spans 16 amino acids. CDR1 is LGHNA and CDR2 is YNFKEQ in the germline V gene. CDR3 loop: CASSQDRSSGSYEQYF. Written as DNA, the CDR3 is TGTGCCAGCAGCCAAGATCGCTCGAGCGGGAGCTACGAGCAGTACTTC.

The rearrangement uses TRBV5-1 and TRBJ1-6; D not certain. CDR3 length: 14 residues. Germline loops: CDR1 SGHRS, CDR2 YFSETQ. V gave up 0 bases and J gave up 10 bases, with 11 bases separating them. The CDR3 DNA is TGCGCCAGCAGCTTGGGATGGGTCAGGTCACCCCTCCACTTT. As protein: CASSLGWVRSPLHF.

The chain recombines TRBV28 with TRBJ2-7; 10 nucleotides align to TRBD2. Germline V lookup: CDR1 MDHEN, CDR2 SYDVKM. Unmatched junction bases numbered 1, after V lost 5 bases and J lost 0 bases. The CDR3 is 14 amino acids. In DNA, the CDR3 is TGTGCCAGCAGTGCTAGCGGGAGCTCCTACGAGCAGTACTTC. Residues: CASSASGSSYEQYF.

CDR3 loop: CASSGRLAGGVRSYNEQFF. For the CDR3, the DNA is TGTGCCAGCAGCGGACGACTAGCGGGGGGGGTAAGATCCTACAATGAGCAGTTCTTC. V usage is TRBV7-8 and J usage is TRBJ2-1; 14 nucleotides match TRBD2. With 5 bases clipped from V and 1 base from J, the junction kept 10 bases outside the gene matches. The CDR3 extends over 19 amino acids. The V gene's germline CDR1 is SGHVS and CDR2 FQNEAQ. The full variable domain, with the rest looked up from reference TRBV7-8 and TRBJ2-1, is GAGVSQSPRYKVAKRGQDVALRCDPISGHVSLFWYQQALGQGPEFLTYFQNEAQLDKSGLPSDRFFAERPEGSVSTLKIQRTQQEDSAVYLCASSGRLAGGVRSYNEQFFGPGTRLTVL.

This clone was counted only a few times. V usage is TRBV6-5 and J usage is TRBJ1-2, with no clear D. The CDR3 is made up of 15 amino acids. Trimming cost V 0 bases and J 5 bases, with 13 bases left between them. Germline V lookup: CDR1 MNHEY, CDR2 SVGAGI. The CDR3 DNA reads TGTGCCAGCAGTTACTCGATAGTGCGGCCTTATGGCTACACCTTC. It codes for CASSYSIVRPYGYTF.